The T cell receptor beta chain described here comes from a study of cytomegalovirus exposure and HLA in healthy donors. Study-wide findings and caveats: It was reported that TCR beta sequences correctly inferred the HLA-A and HLA-B alleles for most subjects. Apart from CMV serostatus, no immune exposure information was available.

The PCR contained 60 Vbeta and 13 Jbeta primers. Sequencing used immunoSEQ multiplex PCR; TCRdb keeps in-frame clones, though not all of them. Of 110,000 or so clones detected, 75% appear once; the ten largest clones hold approximately 1.2%. Germline V CDR1 and CDR2: SEHNR, FQNEAQ (reference sequence). The CDR3 length is 15 residues. Trimming stripped 3 bases from V and 0 bases from J, with 9 bases between. Comment on this clone: Its matching antigen is unknown.

The source is a middle-aged man in good health and CMV-seronegative. Sequencing was carried out using PBMCs. V and J are TRBV7-9 and TRBJ1-3; a weak D match, TRBD1 (5 bases). The CDR3 region is CASSFKGNSGNTIYF. DNA of the CDR3: TGTGCCAGCAGCTTTAAGGGGAACTCTGGAAACACCATATATTTT.